The clone carrying this T cell receptor (beta chain) was observed once. The CDR3 contains 18 residues. Germline lookup yields CDR1 SGHTA and CDR2 FQGNSA. V shed 3 bases and J 4 bases; nucleotides not matched to a gene: 9. This specimen comes from a study of T cell responses to AZD1222 COVID-19 vaccine. The data were produced by immunoSEQ multiplex PCR, yet TCRdb's version contains in-frame clones alone and is incomplete. This repertoire shows 100,000 to 150,000 clones, around 83% found once; its top ten account for around 12%. The clonotype originates from an adult in good health. The sequences come from peripheral blood, collected on day 0 of AZD1222 vaccination. The chain is built from TRBV7-2 and TRBJ2-2; 12 positions match TRBD2. The chain's CDR3 is CASSFTLAGGQSTGELFF. The DNA for the CDR3 is TGTGCCAGCAGCTTCACCCTAGCGGGAGGGCAGAGCACCGGGGAGCTGTTTTTT.